Below, 23 T cell receptor beta chains from the same sample are listed, as sequenced in a study of blood T cell repertoires in COVID-19. Libraries were prepared by immunoSEQ multiplex PCR; TCRdb keeps only in-frame clonotypes and omits some of them. The sample consists of under 85,000 clones, around 80% of them appearing once. The sequencing input was peripheral blood. These receptors all stem from a man older than 75 with active or convalescent COVID-19.

The gene calls are TRBV7-9 and TRBJ2-5; D perhaps matches TRBD2 (5 bases). This CDR3 is built from 13 residues. Germline CDR1 and CDR2: SEHNR and FQNEAQ (reference sequence). V was cut by 7 bases and J by 10 bases, with 19 bases left in between. CDR3 DNA: TGTGCCAGCACTTCTGGTGCCGTTGGACTCCAGTACTTC. Protein: CASTSGAVGLQYF.

The chain employs TRBV27 and TRBJ1-1, with TRBD1 matching 8 bases. The junction had 3 bases not matched to a gene; V was cut back by 5 bases and J by 1 base. The V gene's germline CDR1 is MNHEY and CDR2 SMNVEV (reference sequence). CDR3 length equals 14 residues. The CDR3 loop reads CASSGDRTNTEAFF. The CDR3 nucleotides read TGTGCCAGCAGTGGGGACAGGACGAACACTGAAGCTTTCTTT.

This clone was seen only once. The chain recombines TRBV6-5 with TRBJ1-4; 10 nucleotides agree with TRBD1. This CDR3 contains 14 residues. Germline lookup yields CDR1 MNHEY and CDR2 SVGAGI. V gave up 8 bases and J gave up 5 bases; unmatched junction bases: 5. For the CDR3, the DNA is TGTGCCAGCGGAAGGGGACAGGGGAATGAAAAACTGTTTTTT. Its protein is CASGRGQGNEKLFF.

CDR3 region: CASSLGRLTGELFF. As DNA, the CDR3 is TGTGCCAGCAGCTTAGGCAGGCTCACCGGGGAGCTGTTTTTT. The J gene is TRBJ2-2, the V gene TRBV7-2; no firm D call. V was shortened by 1 base and J by 4 bases, with 7 bases between the two germline ends. The CDR3 extends over 14 amino acids. Germline CDR1 SGHTA, CDR2 FQGNSA. Together with reference TRBV7-2 and TRBJ2-2, the CDR3 gives the full variable domain: GAGVSQSPSNKVTEKGKDVELRCDPISGHTALYWYRQSLGQGLEFLIYFQGNSAPDKSGLPSDRFSAERTGGSVSTLTIQRTQQEDSAVYLCASSLGRLTGELFFGEGSRLTVL.

J is TRBJ2-7 and V is TRBV28, with TRBD1 identical over 10 bases. V shed 4 bases and J 0 bases; nucleotides not matched to a gene: 3. Germline CDR1 reads MDHEN; CDR2 reads SYDVKM. This CDR3 contains 15 residues. Here the CDR3 reads CASSSDRGSSYEQYF. In nucleotides, the CDR3 is TGTGCCAGCAGTTCGGACAGGGGGTCCTCCTACGAGCAGTACTTC.

This clone is a singleton in its sample. This chain joins TRBV2 and TRBJ1-5; 10 bases are a match to TRBD1. The junction had 3 bases not matched to a gene; V was cut back by 6 bases and J by 4 bases. CDR1 is SNHLY and CDR2 is FYNNEI in the germline V gene. The CDR3 sequence is 14 residues long. CDR3 protein: CASSLGQGNQPQHF. The CDR3 DNA follows: TGTGCCAGCAGCCTGGGACAGGGGAATCAGCCCCAGCATTTT.

This clone appeared once. This sequence joins TRBV11-3 and TRBJ2-3, with 10 bases that match TRBD2. CDR1 SGHNT and CDR2 YENEEA come from the germline V gene. This CDR3 is 15 amino acids long. V was clipped by 3 bases and J by 2 bases; unmatched bases: 2. As DNA, the CDR3 is TGTGCCAGCAGCTTTCTAGCGGGGGACACAGATACGCAGTATTTT. It codes for CASSFLAGDTDTQYF.

The chain links TRBV20-1 to TRBJ2-7, with D hard to call. The germline CDR1 and CDR2 sequences are DFQATT and SNEGSKA (reference sequence). There are 12 residues in the CDR3. V was cut by 3 bases and J by 2 bases, with 8 bases left in between. CDR3 sequence (DNA): TGCAGTGCTAGTATAGAAGCCTACGAGCAGTACTTC. Protein sequence: CSASIEAYEQYF.

The V gene is TRBV4-1, the J gene TRBJ1-4; TRBD1 aligns across 11 bases. Unmatched junction bases numbered 3, after V lost 4 bases and J lost 5 bases. The CDR3 sequence is 15 residues long. Germline loops: CDR1 MGHRA, CDR2 YSYEKL. This chain's CDR3 is CASSRGQGDNEKLFF. For the CDR3, the DNA is TGCGCCAGCAGCCGGGGACAGGGGGACAATGAAAAACTGTTTTTT.

The rearrangement links TRBV29-1 to TRBJ2-7; TRBD1 aligns across 9 bases. Trimming took 6 bases from V and 5 from J; bases not matched to a gene: 2. The CDR3 covers 11 residues. Germline CDR1 SQVTM, CDR2 ANQGSEA. CDR3 DNA sequence: TGCAGCGTAGGGACAGGGAACGAGCAGTACTTC. Translating gives CSVGTGNEQYF.

The V call is TRBV21-1, the J call TRBJ2-6; the D call of TRBD2 is as the table states it, not checked on the DNA. TRBV21-1 is labeled a pseudogene. CDR3 length: 18 amino acids. This CDR3 is CASSTGTSNPSGANVLTF. Here the CDR3 DNA reads TGTGCCAGCAGCACCGGGACTTCGAACCCCTCTGGGGCCAACGTCCTGACTTTC.

This chain connects TRBV18 to TRBJ1-3, with D hard to call. The germline gives CDR1 KGHSH, CDR2 LQKENI. The CDR3 loop spans 15 amino acids. V dropped 4 bases and J dropped 0 bases, with 10 bases sitting between them. CDR3 in DNA: TGTGCCAGCTCACTTGAGAGCTACTCTGGAAACACCATATATTTT. Translation: CASSLESYSGNTIYF.

This clone was recorded once. This chain connects TRBV7-2 to TRBJ2-2; possible D gene TRBD2, 5 bases. The CDR3 length is 18 residues. Per the germline V gene, CDR1 is SGHTA and CDR2 is FQGNSA. V lost 3 bases and J 2 bases, leaving 19 bases between the germline ends. In DNA, the CDR3 is TGTGCCAGCAGCTTTTCATCAGGTGGGAGAGTCAACACCGGGGAGCTGTTTTTT. Its translation is CASSFSSGGRVNTGELFF.

This chain joins TRBV5-1 and TRBJ1-5; possible D gene TRBD1, 6 bases. Deletions cut 4 bases from V and 4 bases from J, with 9 bases between. The CDR3 covers 13 residues. Germline lookup yields CDR1 SGHRS and CDR2 YFSETQ. CDR3 loop: CASSATGNQPQHF. The CDR3 nucleotides are TGCGCCAGCAGCGCCACAGGGAATCAGCCCCAGCATTTT.

This rearrangement joins TRBV3-1 (or the pseudogene TRBV3-2) to TRBJ1-2; TRBD1 matches 10 bases. V was clipped by 2 bases and J by 3 bases; unmatched bases: 9. The CDR3 consists of 17 residues. Germline V gene data show CDR1 as LGHDT and CDR2 as YNNKEL (reference sequence). The CDR3 here is CASSQLFRDRGDYGYTF. The CDR3 region has the DNA TGTGCCAGCAGCCAATTATTTAGGGACAGGGGCGACTATGGCTACACCTTC.

CDR3 sequence (DNA): TGTGCCACCTTGACAGCCGGGAGGGAGACCCAGTACTTC. Translation: CATLTAGRETQYF. This chain links TRBV2 with TRBJ2-5, with TRBD2 matching over 7 bases. J lost 5 bases, V lost 10 bases, and 10 bases had no gene match. CDR1 SNHLY and CDR2 FYNNEI come from the germline V gene. This CDR3 comprises 13 residues.

V usage is TRBV20-1 and J usage is TRBJ1-1; D is possibly TRBD1 (5 bases). The CDR3 runs to 13 residues. CDR1 and CDR2 from the germline V gene are DFQATT and SNEGSKA (reference sequence). V lost 3 bases and J 8 bases, leaving 16 bases between the germline ends. The chain's CDR3 is CSASGTAAGEAFF. Here the CDR3 DNA reads TGCAGTGCTAGTGGGACGGCGGCAGGGGAAGCTTTCTTT.

The chain recombines TRBV7-2 with TRBJ1-2; maybe TRBD1 (6 bases). The V gene's germline CDR1 is SGHTA and CDR2 FQGNSA. V was clipped by 2 bases and J by 7 bases, with 11 bases between them. This CDR3 is built from 13 residues. DNA for the CDR3: TGTGCCAGCAGCTTACCGGGGGGCCGTGGCTACACCTTC. This gives the protein CASSLPGGRGYTF. Full variable domain (outside the CDR3, taken from reference TRBV7-2 and TRBJ1-2): GAGVSQSPSNKVTEKGKDVELRCDPISGHTALYWYRQSLGQGLEFLIYFQGNSAPDKSGLPSDRFSAERTGGSVSTLTIQRTQQEDSAVYLCASSLPGGRGYTFGSGTRLTVV.

The chain joins TRBV28 to TRBJ2-1; TRBD1 might be the D (5 bases). Germline V gene lookup returns CDR1 MDHEN and CDR2 SYDVKM. The CDR3 length is 14 residues. V lost 6 bases and J 3 bases, leaving 12 bases between the germline ends. The CDR3 nucleotides read TGTGCCAGCAGGGAATCAGGGATCTACAATGAGCAGTTCTTC. It yields the protein CASRESGIYNEQFF.

This clone was found once. The V call is TRBV19, the J call TRBJ2-7; no clear D gene. Germline-derived CDR1 and CDR2 are LNHDA and SQIVND (reference sequence). Between the trimmed V and J ends, which lost 4 bases and 3 bases, there was a span of 16 bases. This CDR3 is 15 amino acids long. DNA for the CDR3: TGTGCCAGTAGTACGAGAGTGGGCCAAAACTACGAGCAGTACTTC. Residues: CASSTRVGQNYEQYF. Variable domain in full (rest from reference TRBV19 and TRBJ2-7): DGGITQSPKYLFRKEGQNVTLSCEQNLNHDAMYWYRQDPGQGLRLIYYSQIVNDFQKGDIAEGYSVSREKKESFPLTVTSAQKNPTAFYLCASSTRVGQNYEQYFGPGTRLTVT.

The CDR3 region has the DNA TGTGCCAGCTCACCACCACCCGGGACAACGAACACCGGGGAGCTGTTTTTT. Translated, it gives CASSPPPGTTNTGELFF. The chain recombines TRBV18 with TRBJ2-2, with a possible D match to TRBD1 (6 bases). The germline V gene has CDR1 KGHSH and CDR2 LQKENI. This CDR3 region has 17 residues. The germline V and J ends were trimmed by 0 bases and 0 bases, with 11 bases remaining between them. The entire variable domain, with the rest obtained from reference TRBV18 and TRBJ2-2, is as follows: NAGVMQNPRHLVRRRGQEARLRCSPMKGHSHVYWYRQLPEEGLKFMVYLQKENIIDESGMPKERFSAEFPKEGPSILRIQQVVRGDSAAYFCASSPPPGTTNTGELFFGEGSRLTVL.

The chain links TRBV16 to TRBJ2-1; TRBD2 aligns across 8 bases. V lost 3 bases, J lost 3 bases, and 7 bases stayed unmatched. This CDR3 is 16 amino acids long. Germline CDR1 KGHSY, CDR2 FQNENV. CDR3 region: CASSHRTSRNYNEQFF. CDR3 sequence (DNA): TGTGCCAGCAGCCATAGGACTAGCAGAAACTACAATGAGCAGTTCTTC.

This sequence joins TRBV19 and TRBJ2-7; 11 bases map to TRBD1. The CDR3 has 17 amino acids. V dropped 4 bases and J dropped 3; count of bases not matched to a gene: 11. Germline V gene sequence: CDR1 LNHDA, CDR2 SQIVND (reference sequence). As DNA, the CDR3 is TGTGCCAGTAGTAGGAGGACAGGGGGCGTATCTAACTACGAGCAGTACTTC. This gives the protein CASSRRTGGVSNYEQYF.